This T cell receptor (beta chain) was identified in a study of T cells in women clearing cervical HPV infection. In the study overall: Controls' single incident HPV16 infection cleared within 12 months without precancer.

TCRdb keeps only in-frame clones here, not all; method: immunoSEQ multiplex PCR. In total, the table holds roughly 40,000 clones. Worth noting for this clone: The missing CDR3 end, 3 residues past where the read stops, is filled in from the germline J gene.

V was pared by 5 bases and J by 6 bases, with 16 bases between. The length of the CDR3 is 14 residues. Germline V gives CDR1 SGHAT, CDR2 FQNNGV. The sequence derives from a woman aged 18-70 years with a cervical HPV16 infection that either progressed to CIN3+ or cleared (not recorded which). The chain employs TRBV11-2 and TRBJ1-1; possible D gene TRBD1, 5 bases. The sample was blood buffy coat. The CDR3 is CASSPPPGESEAFF. The sequenced part of the CDR3 DNA is TGTGCCAGCAGCCCCCCGCCGGGGGAATCTGAA.